This T cell receptor beta chain is from a study of blood T cell repertoires in COVID-19 (dated by TCRdb to between 2020 and 2021). Describing the broader study: Collaborator samples came from the United States, Italy and Spain and covered acute and convalescent phases of COVID-19. The prospective study material was composed of cDNA or gDNA derived from T cells, B-cell-depleted T cells, or PBMCs. Deeply sampled blood TCRbeta repertoires from subjects exposed to, actively infected with, or recovered from COVID-19 were included in the dataset. The repertoires were released in a freely available public database intended as a resource for research on the immune response to SARS-CoV-2. The samples were drawn from the first 160 participants of the ongoing ImmuneRACE study and from 1,254 subjects provided by 6 global collaborators. The sample metadata nearly always contained a de-identified subject ID, COVID-19 status, age in years and sex. HLA class I and class II types, where available, came from metadata supplied by the sample provider rather than from assay-based typing.

Looking up the germline V gene yields CDR1 SGHRS and CDR2 YFSETQ. There are 14 amino acids in the CDR3, from cysteine to phenylalanine inclusive. Just the 42-base CDR3 DNA is kept, in frame starting at base 1. V loses 1 base, J loses 2 bases, and the germline ends lie 7 bases apart. Results the study describes overall, beyond this receptor: How much clinical and demographic metadata was included differed by source and by participant, and the metadata was provided uncurated.

At one collaborating source in Seattle, patients were enrolled during active infection and were followed longitudinally through the course of disease. Each collaborating institution followed its own protocols to collect whole blood in K2EDTA tubes. For TCRbeta analysis, collaborators shipped samples as frozen whole blood, isolated PBMCs, or DNA extracted from either of those sample types. With respect to this clone: This receptor's antigen is unknown. No much larger clone is present one base from it, and per-base qualities are unavailable.

The immunoSEQ Assay, a bias-controlled multiplex PCR, was used to amplify TCRbeta CDR3 regions from genomic DNA. The original pipeline was this. Nucleated cell counts per sample were estimated from amplification of reference gene primers within the assay. Sequence reads were collapsed and filtered to measure the absolute abundance of every unique TCRbeta CDR3 rearrangement. Productive Simpson clonality was computed per sample as the square root of Simpson's diversity index over productive rearrangements. TCRdb took this table from immuneACCESS and kept in-frame rearrangements with V and J called. Such tables lack part of the clones; where checked against another copy, unresolved V genes explain under half of the gap, and the rest is unexplained. V and J calls and clone size are copied from that table; D and trimming were computed from the DNA. The sample profile shows around 400,000 clones; about 89% of them were found once. The ten most abundant clones make up about 9.4% of the sample.

The source of this sequence is a woman between 25 and 40 years old with COVID-19, enrolled during active disease. The V and J segments used are TRBV5-1 and TRBJ2-1; the D gene cannot be resolved reliably. The sequencing input was peripheral blood. The sequenced DNA: TGCGCCAGCAGCTTGTTTCAGGCCTACAATGAGCAGTTCTTC. Its translation reads: CASSLFQAYNEQFF.